This T cell receptor beta chain was captured by sequencing in a study of T-cell reconstitution after alpha-beta-depleted transplantation in children. The sample holds a few counts of this clonotype. Its specificity is not known. Trimming took 2 bases from V and 4 from J; bases not matched to a gene: 6. The CDR3 has 16 residues. The V gene's germline CDR1 is MNHEY and CDR2 SVGAGI. Preparation of the TCRbeta library involved a method that used unique molecular identifiers. TCRdb re-called the PCR reads with MiXCR, one entry per CDR3 protein. The data hold 350,000 to 500,000 distinct CDR3 sequences, with 43% observed a single time. Overall study results and limits: Roughly two months post-transplant, alpha-beta T cells reportedly originated from several hundred graft clones that had expanded. Surviving recipient T cells and thymic progenitors accounted for the high day-60 TCRbeta diversity observed in some patients. When one year had passed after transplant, most T-cell counts and diversity came from newly produced T cells.

The receptor was derived from a girl aged 2 to 10 with aplastic anemia, due to receive a stem cell transplant. The sequencing used PBMCs, collected before TCRalphabeta/CD19-depleted stem cell transplant. The chain is built from TRBV6-5 and TRBJ2-1; 9 nucleotides agree with TRBD2. This CDR3 reads CASSYRQTSGYNEQFF. In DNA form, the CDR3 reads TGTGCCAGCAGTTACAGACAGACTAGCGGATACAATGAGCAGTTCTTC.